The 14 T cell receptor beta chains reported below all come from one sample, sequenced in a study of cytomegalovirus exposure and HLA in healthy donors. PCR involved 60 Vbeta and 13 Jbeta primers. Sequencing was performed with immunoSEQ multiplex PCR; in TCRdb, only in-frame clones are kept and a portion is missing. Here the sample spans 100,000 or so clones, over 75% being singletons. Sequenced input: PBMCs. Receptors were obtained from a woman aged 40 to 50 in good health and CMV-seropositive.

V and J are TRBV5-5 and TRBJ1-6; tentatively, D is TRBD1 (5 bases). The germline V and J ends were trimmed by 8 bases and 9 bases, with 24 bases remaining between them. The CDR3 is 16 amino acids. Germline CDR1 and CDR2: SGHKS and YYEKEE (reference sequence). The CDR3 DNA reads as TGTGCCAGTAATAACTGGTCAGGGTACAGGAGTTCACCCCTCCACTTT. Protein product: CASNNWSGYRSSPLHF. Supplemented by reference TRBV5-5 and TRBJ1-6, the full variable domain reads DAGVTQSPTHLIKTRGQQVTLRCSPISGHKSVSWYQQVLGQGPQFIFQYYEKEERGRGNFPDRFSARQFPNYSSELNVNALLLGDSALYLCASNNWSGYRSSPLHFGNGTRLTVT.

The rearrangement links TRBV7-9 to TRBJ1-2, with D possibly being TRBD1 (5 bases). The V gene lost 5 bases and the J gene lost 6 bases, with 16 bases spanning the gap. The CDR3 has 14 residues. CDR1 is SEHNR and CDR2 is FQNEAQ in the germline V gene (reference sequence). CDR3: CASSPKGSGDGYTF. The CDR3 DNA reads TGTGCCAGCAGCCCCAAGGGGTCTGGGGATGGCTACACCTTC.

This clone was recorded a few times. V is TRBV4-1 and J is TRBJ1-2; D remains unclear. Trimming cost V 1 base and J 5 bases, with 14 bases left between them. The CDR3 loop spans 15 amino acids. The germline V gene encodes CDR1 MGHRA and CDR2 YSYEKL. CDR3 coding DNA: TGCGCCAGCAGCCAAGTTGAGGCGACGGGTTATGGCTACACCTTC. Protein sequence: CASSQVEATGYGYTF.

This chain connects TRBV7-9 to TRBJ1-3; the D gene is possibly TRBD1 (5 bases). The CDR3 covers 15 residues. V was shortened by 2 bases and J by 2 bases, with 10 bases between the two germline ends. CDR1 and CDR2 from the germline V gene are SEHNR and FQNEAQ (reference sequence). The CDR3 DNA sequence: TGTGCCAGCAGCTTAAGGGGATCTGCTGGAAACACCATATATTTT. Its protein is CASSLRGSAGNTIYF.

The CDR3, as DNA: TGTGCCAGCAGCGTAGAGGCTGCGGACACTGAAGCTTTCTTT. This sequence encodes CASSVEAADTEAFF. The chain is built from TRBV6-1 and TRBJ1-1; D not certain. This CDR3 spans 14 amino acids. CDR1 and CDR2 (germline): MNHNS, SASEGT. V lost 6 bases to trimming and J lost 3 bases, with 14 bases between them.

The chain links TRBV19 to TRBJ2-7, with 7 positions matching TRBD2. With 7 bases clipped from V and 6 bases from J, the junction kept 24 bases outside the gene matches. The CDR3 consists of 18 residues. CDR1 LNHDA and CDR2 SQIVND come from the germline V gene (reference sequence). This CDR3 reads CASTTGWGREGSLGEQYF. CDR3 nucleotide sequence: TGTGCCAGTACTACAGGATGGGGCAGGGAGGGATCACTGGGCGAGCAGTACTTC.

J is TRBJ2-1 and V is TRBV18; 14 bases agree with TRBD2. Germline CDR1 KGHSH, CDR2 LQKENI. The V segment lost 6 bases and the J segment 12 bases; nucleotides outside the gene matches: 10. CDR3 length: 15 residues. CDR3 protein: CASSPGLAGEVWQFF. The CDR3, as DNA: TGTGCCAGCTCCCCGGGACTAGCGGGAGAGGTGTGGCAGTTCTTC.

The genes are TRBV28 and TRBJ2-5, with D maybe TRBD1 (5 bases). The J call may be in error: the DNA end matches TRBJ2-7 better. The CDR3 spans 17 residues. Per germline, CDR1 MDHEN and CDR2 SYDVKM. DNA for the CDR3: TGTGCCAGCAGTTTATCCAGGGTATTCGGATCCGGCTACGAGCAGTACTTC. Protein: CASSLSRVFGSGYEQYF.

In this sample, this clone turned up a few times. The chain carries TRBV29-1 and TRBJ2-3; 8 bases agree with TRBD2. The germline gives CDR1 SQVTM, CDR2 ANQGSEA. The V and J ends lost 5 bases and 4 bases, in that order; junction bases with no gene match: 11. The CDR3 has 15 residues. The CDR3 region is CSVRAAGDVADTQYF. Here the CDR3 DNA reads TGCAGCGTTCGGGCAGCGGGAGATGTAGCAGATACGCAGTATTTT.

V gene TRBV28 combines with J gene TRBJ2-7; a possible D gene is TRBD2 (5 bases). Germline values: CDR1 MDHEN, CDR2 SYDVKM. Trimming removed 7 bases from V and 1 base from J, with 14 bases in between. There are 14 residues in the CDR3. The CDR3 DNA reads TGTGCCAGCACCCAACAACGGGGATCCTACGAGCAGTACTTC. Protein: CASTQQRGSYEQYF.

The CDR3 is CASTEHGEFAYEQYF. In DNA, the CDR3 is TGCGCCAGCACCGAGCATGGGGAGTTCGCCTACGAGCAGTACTTC. The chain recombines TRBV10-1 with TRBJ2-7; TRBD2 might be the D (5 bases). CDR3 length: 15 amino acids. The V gene's germline CDR1 is WNHNN and CDR2 SYGVQD (reference sequence). Trimming shortened V by 7 bases and J by 2 bases, and 18 bases separated the two germline ends.

This clone was picked up one time. This chain links TRBV6-1 with TRBJ2-5; a weak D match, TRBD1 (6 bases). Germline V gene sequence: CDR1 MNHNS, CDR2 SASEGT. The CDR3 sequence is 15 residues long. Trimming stripped 1 base from V and 4 bases from J, with 13 bases between. The CDR3 nucleotides are TGTGCCAGCAGTGAAGGGGGGCTAGTGGGAGAGACCCAGTACTTC. It translates to CASSEGGLVGETQYF.

The chain has TRBV5-1 and TRBJ1-4; a possible D gene is TRBD1 (5 bases). CDR1 SGHRS and CDR2 YFSETQ come from the germline V gene. V shed 2 bases and J shed 6 bases, with 23 bases lying between them. The CDR3 extends over 18 amino acids. The CDR3 protein is CASSFRELGGNGDEKLFF. The CDR3, as DNA: TGCGCCAGCAGCTTTAGAGAGCTCGGGGGGAATGGAGATGAAAAACTGTTTTTT.

This clone is a singleton in its sample. The J gene is TRBJ2-7, the V gene TRBV15; possible D gene TRBD2, 7 bases. Deletions cut 0 bases from V and 7 bases from J, with 13 bases between. This CDR3 is built from 14 residues. Per the germline V gene, CDR1 is LNHNV and CDR2 is YYDKDF (reference sequence). CDR3 in amino acids: CATSRDWGGGEQYF. The DNA for the CDR3 is TGTGCCACCAGCAGAGATTGGGGAGGGGGAGAGCAGTACTTC.